This entry lists 10 T cell receptor beta chains sequenced from one sample in a study of human T cells and chemical hapten exposure. What the library attached to individual cDNA molecules were unique molecular identifiers. One entry per CDR3 protein results from TCRdb running MiXCR on the reads. The sample has 2,500 or so distinct CDR3 sequences, 40% to 55% seen once; the top ten hold roughly 9.1%. The treatment was: therapeutic diphenylcyclopropenone sensitization with weekly scalp DPC. The sample in question was whole blood, obtained before DPC sensitization or 2, 6, or about 24 weeks after (not recorded which). The receptors originated from an adult with alopecia areata. Some clones in this sample may be carry-over from other donors' samples. This table probably holds off-target reads from a library built for another chain.

This chain connects TRBV20-1 to TRBJ2-5, with a tentative D call TRBD1 (6 bases). This CDR3 spans 12 amino acids. CDR1 is DFQATT and CDR2 is SNEGSKA in the germline V gene (reference sequence). The CDR3 spells CSARGPQETQYF. The CDR3 DNA is TGCAGCGCCAGGGGACCCCAAGAGACCCAGTACTTC.

This sequence joins TRBV5-4 and TRBJ2-1; D is unresolved. This CDR3 has 13 residues. V lost 0 bases and J 5 bases, leaving 6 bases between the germline ends. Germline assignment: CDR1 SGHNT and CDR2 YYREEE (reference sequence). CDR3 sequence reads: CASSLETNNEQFF. The CDR3 coding sequence is TGTGCCAGCAGCTTGGAAACGAACAATGAGCAGTTCTTC.

The chain uses TRBV18 and TRBJ2-5; D may be TRBD1 or TRBD2 (5 bases each). Trimming took 5 bases from V and 4 from J, leaving 11 bases between them. Germline CDR1 KGHSH, CDR2 LQKENI. The CDR3 length is 13 residues. The CDR3 protein is CASSYPGTETQYF. Here the CDR3 DNA reads TGTGCCAGCTCATACCCGGGGACAGAGACCCAGTACTTC.

The rearrangement uses TRBV7-9 and TRBJ2-5; tentative D call: TRBD1 (6 bases). This CDR3 spans 13 amino acids. The V gene lost 1 base and the J gene lost 5 bases, with 8 bases spanning the gap. The V gene's germline CDR1 is SEHNR and CDR2 FQNEAQ (reference sequence). In nucleotides, the CDR3 is TGTGCCAGCAGCTTAGATGGGGGCGAGACCCAGTACTTC. Its translation: CASSLDGGETQYF.

There are a few counts of this clonotype. The chain employs TRBV7-7 and TRBJ2-5; the D is unclear. The length of the CDR3 is 15 residues. Trimming left V 2 bases short and J 5 bases short, with 15 bases between. CDR1 and CDR2 (germline): SSHAT, FNYEAQ (reference sequence). CDR3 bases: TGTGCCAGCAGCTTACGAGCCCAGGCGCGGGAGACCCAGTACTTC. Its protein is CASSLRAQARETQYF.

The rearrangement joins TRBV24-1 to TRBJ2-1; 7 bases fit TRBD2. With 4 bases clipped from V and 13 bases from J, the junction kept 9 bases outside the gene matches. In germline, CDR1 is KGHDR, CDR2 SFDVKD. The CDR3 consists of 13 residues. CDR3 sequence reads: CATSDMTSWGQFF. The DNA of the CDR3 is TGTGCCACCAGTGACATGACTAGCTGGGGTCAGTTCTTC.

The rearrangement links TRBV7-3 to TRBJ2-5; tentative D call: TRBD2 (6 bases). Per the germline V gene, CDR1 is SGHTA and CDR2 is FQGTGA. The length of the CDR3 is 15 residues. V was shortened by 1 base and J by 0 bases, with 9 bases between the two germline ends. CDR3 bases: TGTGCCAGCAGCTTAATGGCTAGCGACCAAGAGACCCAGTACTTC. This translates into CASSLMASDQETQYF.

This clonotype showed up just a few times. DNA for the CDR3: TGTGCCAGCAGCCGCTTCAGCGGGGGAGGTGAGACCCAGTACTTC. Translating gives CASSRFSGGGETQYF. The J gene is TRBJ2-5, the V gene TRBV3-1, with 8 bases lining up with TRBD2. The CDR3 length is 15 residues. The germline gives CDR1 LGHDT, CDR2 YNNKEL (reference sequence). Unmatched junction bases numbered 9, after V lost 4 bases and J lost 5 bases.

The J gene is TRBJ1-5, the V gene TRBV20-1, with a possible D match to TRBD1 (5 bases). Trimming shortened V by 7 bases and J by 2 bases, and 15 bases separated the two germline ends. This CDR3 contains 14 residues. CDR1 is DFQATT and CDR2 is SNEGSKA in the germline V gene (reference sequence). The chain's CDR3 is CSVTTGDGNQPQHF. The DNA for the CDR3 is TGCAGTGTAACTACGGGGGACGGCAATCAGCCCCAGCATTTT.

Here the CDR3 reads CASSPSFYEQYF. CDR3 nucleotides: TGTGCCAGCAGCCCGTCGTTCTACGAGCAGTACTTC. V and J are TRBV3-1 and TRBJ2-7; D remains ambiguous. From germline, CDR1 is LGHDT and CDR2 YNNKEL (reference sequence). This CDR3 contains 12 residues. The V end lost 4 bases, the J end lost 3 bases, and 7 bases lay between the germline ends.